The 24 T cell receptor beta chains below come from one sample, sequenced in a study of shared clonotypes between healthy human individuals (dated by TCRdb to the early 2020s). The protocol used for the library was the immunoSEQ multiplex PCR assay. This is the immuneACCESS table as TCRdb keeps it, with only in-frame sequences that have V and J called. A part of the clones is gone; compared with another copy, unresolved V genes explain less than half, and the rest is unexplained. This sample lists approximately 1,000,000 clones; around 78% were detected once. The leading ten clones occupy approximately 0.56% of the sample. The sequenced material came from memory CD4+ T cells from PBMCs. Explained via the paper, the cell subset or site label denotes: CD45RA-negative fraction. These receptors originate from a man aged 18 to 30 in good health. Some clones in this sample may be carry-over from other donors' samples.

The chain employs TRBV6-5 and TRBJ2-7; maybe TRBD1 (6 bases). The germline V and J ends were trimmed by 5 bases and 1 base, with 15 bases remaining between them. Germline CDR1 MNHEY, CDR2 SVGAGI. CDR3 size: 15 residues. In nucleotides, the CDR3 is TGTGCCAGCAGTAAATATCAGGGGAGTTCCTACGAGCAGTACTTC. This gives the protein CASSKYQGSSYEQYF.

This clone was picked up one time. This sequence joins TRBV18 and TRBJ1-2; maybe TRBD1 (6 bases). Per germline, CDR1 KGHSH and CDR2 LQKENI. The CDR3 contains 13 residues. The ends were cut back, 2 bases at V and 3 bases at J, with 7 bases in the middle. The CDR3 is CASSPWGHYGYTF. The CDR3 bases are TGTGCCAGCTCACCATGGGGGCACTATGGCTACACCTTC.

This sequence joins TRBV6-7 and TRBJ2-1; TRBD1 agrees at 8 bases. TRBV6-7 is designated an ORF whose function remains uncertain. The CDR3 has 18 residues. V dropped 4 bases and J dropped 4; count of bases not matched to a gene: 15. The CDR3 loop is CASSFRDRGREKYNEQFF. Written as DNA, the CDR3 is TGTGCCAGCAGTTTTCGTGACAGGGGCAGAGAGAAGTACAATGAGCAGTTCTTC.

A few counts support this clone. The chain has TRBV10-2 and TRBJ1-2, with TRBD1 matching over 8 bases. V lost 0 bases, J lost 12 bases, and 9 bases stayed unmatched. CDR3 size: 14 residues. CDR1 and CDR2 (germline): WSHSY, SAAADI. The CDR3, as DNA: TGCGCCAGCAGTGAGTCGGGGACAGGCACGAGTGACACCTTC. Translated: CASSESGTGTSDTF.

This chain links TRBV4-2 with TRBJ2-7; D possibly corresponds to TRBD2 (6 bases). The CDR3 extends over 12 amino acids. Germline CDR1 reads LGHNA; CDR2 reads YNFKEQ. Trimming shortened V by 6 bases and J by 2 bases, and 8 bases separated the two germline ends. CDR3 protein: CASSRGTYEQYF. The CDR3 DNA sequence: TGTGCCAGCAGTCGGGGGACCTACGAGCAGTACTTC.

The rearrangement joins TRBV18 to TRBJ1-5, with TRBD1 matching over 8 bases. V lost 4 bases to trimming and J lost 1 base; unmatched junction nucleotides: 3. The CDR3 runs to 15 residues. The germline V gene has CDR1 KGHSH and CDR2 LQKENI. CDR3 protein: CASSLQGGSNQPQHF. The CDR3 nucleotides are TGTGCCAGCTCACTACAGGGGGGAAGCAATCAGCCCCAGCATTTT.

This chain uses TRBV7-2 with TRBJ2-3, with D possibly being TRBD1 or TRBD2 (5 bases each). CDR3 length: 14 residues. Germline lookup yields CDR1 SGHTA and CDR2 FQGNSA. V dropped 2 bases and J dropped 1 base, with 7 bases sitting between them. CDR3 nucleotides: TGTGCCAGCAGCTTAATGGGGGGCACAGATACGCAGTATTTT. This gives the protein CASSLMGGTDTQYF.

The chain recombines TRBV28 with TRBJ1-1; 7 bases map to TRBD1. Germline V gene data show CDR1 as MDHEN and CDR2 as SYDVKM. The CDR3 extends over 14 amino acids. V shed 8 bases and J 9 bases; nucleotides not matched to a gene: 15. CDR3 residues: CASGPGTAALQAFF. CDR3 bases: TGTGCCAGCGGGCCTGGGACAGCAGCACTTCAAGCTTTCTTT.

The J gene is TRBJ2-5, the V gene TRBV25-1; 7 bases align to TRBD1. Germline values: CDR1 MGHDK, CDR2 SYGVNS. V lost 4 bases to trimming and J lost 5 bases; unmatched junction nucleotides: 7. The CDR3 is 14 residues long. The DNA for the CDR3 is TGTGCCAGCAGTGGCGTGACAGGGTTTGAGACCCAGTACTTC. Protein product: CASSGVTGFETQYF.

At least ten counts were recorded for this clone. The V and J genes are TRBV9 and TRBJ2-2; 14 bases agree with TRBD2. Germline V gives CDR1 SGDLS, CDR2 YYNGEE. V trimming: 4 bases; J trimming: 0 bases; junction bases outside the gene matches: 5. The CDR3 has 18 amino acids. The CDR3 DNA is TGTGCCAGCAGCACTCGGACTAGCGGGAGGCCGAACACCGGGGAGCTGTTTTTT. As protein: CASSTRTSGRPNTGELFF.

The J gene is TRBJ1-1, the V gene TRBV18; TRBD1 matches at 10 bases. Germline CDR1 KGHSH, CDR2 LQKENI. The CDR3 totals 16 residues. Losses at the gene ends were 3 bases for V and 3 bases for J; bases not matched to a gene: 7. The CDR3 is CASSPGTGAPDTEAFF. CDR3 DNA: TGTGCCAGCTCACCGGGGACAGGGGCTCCGGACACTGAAGCTTTCTTT. The variable domain in full, completed from reference TRBV18 and TRBJ1-1, reads NAGVMQNPRHLVRRRGQEARLRCSPMKGHSHVYWYRQLPEEGLKFMVYLQKENIIDESGMPKERFSAEFPKEGPSILRIQQVVRGDSAAYFCASSPGTGAPDTEAFFGQGTRLTVV.

In this sample, this clone turned up many times. The chain employs TRBV10-3 and TRBJ2-7; 8 bases agree with TRBD1. In germline, CDR1 is ENHRY, CDR2 SYGVKD. The CDR3 length is 16 residues. The trim removed 4 bases at V and 0 bases at J, leaving 8 bases unmatched. This CDR3 reads CAISGQGAQSSYEQYF. CDR3 coding DNA: TGTGCCATCAGTGGGCAGGGGGCCCAAAGCTCCTACGAGCAGTACTTC.

The gene calls are TRBV2 and TRBJ1-5; D call uncertain. Per germline, CDR1 SNHLY and CDR2 FYNNEI. Trimming took off 7 bases at V and 7 bases at J, with 20 bases between the two ends. CDR3 size: 15 residues. The CDR3 nucleotides read TGTGCCAGCAACCCCTACCTGGACTACTCACAGCCCCAGCATTTT. Its protein product is CASNPYLDYSQPQHF.

V and J are TRBV5-1 and TRBJ2-1; D tentatively fits TRBD1 or TRBD2 (6 bases each). The CDR3 loop spans 13 amino acids. V shed 4 bases and J shed 7 bases, with 12 bases lying between them. Looked up from germline, CDR1 is SGHRS and CDR2 is YFSETQ. CDR3 loop: CASSHGGTNEQFF. The CDR3 nucleotides read TGCGCCAGCAGCCATGGGGGGACAAATGAGCAGTTCTTC.

The genes are TRBV5-4 and TRBJ1-2; D is unclear. The CDR3 is 13 residues long. Germline V gene data show CDR1 as SGHNT and CDR2 as YYREEE (reference sequence). The ends were cut back, 5 bases at V and 0 bases at J, with 8 bases in the middle. CDR3 nucleotides: TGTGCCAGCAGGGTCTGGGCTAACTATGGCTACACCTTC. Translation: CASRVWANYGYTF. Full variable domain (remainder filled in from reference TRBV5-4 and TRBJ1-2): ETGVTQSPTHLIKTRGQQVTLRCSSQSGHNTVSWYQQALGQGPQFIFQYYREEENGRGNFPPRFSGLQFPNYSSELNVNALELDDSALYLCASRVWANYGYTFGSGTRLTVV.

The chain is built from TRBV6-1 and TRBJ1-2, with D possibly matching TRBD1 (6 bases). Germline V lookup: CDR1 MNHNS, CDR2 SASEGT. This CDR3 has 13 amino acids. Deletions cut 7 bases from V and 7 bases from J, with 16 bases between. CDR3 sequence (DNA): TGTGCCAGCAATCAGGGGATGCTGGCTGGCTACACCTTC. Its translation: CASNQGMLAGYTF.

The chain joins TRBV29-1 to TRBJ2-5, with D perhaps matching TRBD1 (6 bases). V was cut by 7 bases and J by 5 bases, with 11 bases left in between. CDR1 is SQVTM and CDR2 is ANQGSEA in the germline V gene. The CDR3 length is 11 residues. CDR3 coding DNA: TGCAGCGCGGACAGTGAGGAGACCCAGTACTTC. Translating gives CSADSEETQYF.

This rearrangement joins TRBV14 to TRBJ1-1; D uncertain. Deletions cut 1 base from V and 9 bases from J, with 12 bases between. Germline V gene sequence: CDR1 SGHDN, CDR2 FVKESK. This CDR3 contains 13 residues. Here the CDR3 DNA reads TGTGCCAGCAGCCAAGTTCCGGGGAGGAAAGCTTTCTTT. Encoded protein: CASSQVPGRKAFF.

In this sample, this clone turned up a few times. The chain recombines TRBV2 with TRBJ2-7; D unresolved. V was clipped by 1 base and J by 6 bases, with 13 bases between them. Germline V gene lookup returns CDR1 SNHLY and CDR2 FYNNEI. The CDR3 spans 14 residues. The CDR3 nucleotides are TGTGCCAGCAGTGAAGTCTCCTCGTTAAGCGAGCAGTACTTC. Translating it yields CASSEVSSLSEQYF.

The V call is TRBV7-9, the J call TRBJ1-4; D not resolved. In germline, CDR1 is SEHNR, CDR2 FQNEAQ (reference sequence). V lost 1 base and J lost 8, with 8 bases in between. The CDR3 is 13 amino acids. Here the CDR3 DNA reads TGTGCCAGCAGCTTAGGGGTTCGGGAAAAACTGTTTTTT. It specifies CASSLGVREKLFF.

The rearrangement uses TRBV27 and TRBJ2-2; possible D gene TRBD1, 5 bases. Trimming removed 3 bases from V and 2 bases from J, with 13 bases in between. Per the germline V gene, CDR1 is MNHEY and CDR2 is SMNVEV (reference sequence). The CDR3 loop spans 16 amino acids. For the CDR3, the DNA is TGTGCCAGCAGTTTTGCGTTAGGGGCAAACACCGGGGAGCTGTTTTTT. Protein sequence: CASSFALGANTGELFF.

The gene calls are TRBV5-1 and TRBJ2-7, with D tentatively TRBD1 or TRBD2 (6 bases each). This CDR3 contains 13 residues. CDR1 and CDR2 from the germline V gene are SGHRS and YFSETQ. Trimming removed 0 bases at V and 6 bases at J, with 10 bases between. The CDR3 spells CASSLEGGLEQYF. In nucleotides, the CDR3 is TGCGCCAGCAGCTTGGAAGGGGGGCTCGAGCAGTACTTC.

In this sample, this clone turned up once. The chain employs TRBV11-2 and TRBJ1-1, with D possibly matching TRBD1 (6 bases). Trimming left V 1 base short and J 8 bases short, with 14 bases between. The CDR3 covers 14 residues. Germline CDR1 reads SGHAT; CDR2 reads FQNNGV. CDR3 bases: TGTGCCAGCAGCTTAGTCAAAGGCCAGGGGGAAGCTTTCTTT. This sequence encodes CASSLVKGQGEAFF. The full variable domain, its missing parts supplied by reference TRBV11-2 and TRBJ1-1, is EAGVAQSPRYKIIEKRQSVAFWCNPISGHATLYWYQQILGQGPKLLIQFQNNGVVDDSQLPKDRFSAERLKGVDSTLKIQPAKLEDSAVYLCASSLVKGQGEAFFGQGTRLTVV.

This chain joins TRBV4-2 and TRBJ2-1; D unresolved. Trimming removed 7 bases from V and 2 bases from J, with 18 bases in between. This CDR3 comprises 16 residues. Per the germline V gene, CDR1 is LGHNA and CDR2 is YNFKEQ. The CDR3 DNA reads TGTGCCAGCACCCTCCAGTTCCCGACCCCCTACAATGAGCAGTTCTTC. Its translation is CASTLQFPTPYNEQFF.